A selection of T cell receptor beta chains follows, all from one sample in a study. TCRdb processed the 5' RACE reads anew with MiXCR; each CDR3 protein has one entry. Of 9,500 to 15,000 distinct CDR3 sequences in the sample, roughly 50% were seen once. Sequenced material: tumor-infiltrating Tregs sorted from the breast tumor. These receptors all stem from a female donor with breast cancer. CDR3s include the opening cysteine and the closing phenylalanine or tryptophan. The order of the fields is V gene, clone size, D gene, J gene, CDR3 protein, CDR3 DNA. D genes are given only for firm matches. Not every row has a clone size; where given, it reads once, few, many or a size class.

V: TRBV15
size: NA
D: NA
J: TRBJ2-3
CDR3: CATSRAHQGSDTQYF
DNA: TGTGCCACCAGCAGAGCCCATCAGGGGTCAGATACGCAGTATTTT

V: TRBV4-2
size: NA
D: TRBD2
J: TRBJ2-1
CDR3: CASSQVGGSGYNEQFF
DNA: TGTGCCAGCAGCCAAGTTGGCGGGAGTGGGTACAATGAGCAGTTCTTC

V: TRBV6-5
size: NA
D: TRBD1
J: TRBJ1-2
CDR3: CASSSPRGRDYGYTF
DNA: TGTGCCAGCAGTTCCCCGAGGGGGCGCGACTATGGCTACACCTTC

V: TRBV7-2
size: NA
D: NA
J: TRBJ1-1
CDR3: CASSPGTWFSAFF
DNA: TGTGCCAGCAGTCCCGGGACATGGTTTAGCGCTTTCTTT

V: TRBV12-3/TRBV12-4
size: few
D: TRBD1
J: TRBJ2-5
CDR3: CASGDREQETQYF
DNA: TGTGCCAGCGGGGACAGGGAACAAGAGACCCAGTACTTC

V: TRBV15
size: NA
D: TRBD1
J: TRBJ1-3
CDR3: CATSRGTTGAGNTIYF
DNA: TGTGCCACCAGCAGAGGCACGACAGGGGCTGGAAACACCATATATTTT

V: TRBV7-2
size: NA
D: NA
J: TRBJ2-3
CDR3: CASSSDVSSTDTQYF
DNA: TGTGCCAGCAGCTCGGACGTTTCTAGCACAGATACGCAGTATTTT

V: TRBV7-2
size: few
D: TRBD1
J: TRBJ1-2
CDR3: CASSLVALGGLRTF
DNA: TGTGCCAGCAGCTTAGTAGCCCTAGGGGGCCTGCGCACCTTC

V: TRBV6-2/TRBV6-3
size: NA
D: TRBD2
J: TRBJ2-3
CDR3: CASIRSGRDTQYF
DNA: TGTGCCAGCATTCGTAGCGGGAGAGATACGCAGTATTTT

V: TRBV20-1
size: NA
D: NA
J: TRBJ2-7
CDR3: CSAPDFGGNEQYF
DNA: TGCAGTGCCCCGGATTTTGGGGGCAACGAGCAGTACTTC

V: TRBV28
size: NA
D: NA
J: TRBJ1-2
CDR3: CASSTGPNYGYTF
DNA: TGTGCCAGCAGTACGGGACCGAACTATGGCTACACCTTC

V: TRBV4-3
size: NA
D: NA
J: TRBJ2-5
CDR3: CASSPRASGSETQYF
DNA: TGCGCCAGCAGCCCCCGGGCGAGCGGTAGCGAGACCCAGTACTTC

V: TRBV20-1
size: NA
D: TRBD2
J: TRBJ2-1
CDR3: CSASGSGRARFDEQFF
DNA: TGCAGTGCCTCAGGTAGCGGGAGGGCCAGATTCGATGAGCAGTTCTTC

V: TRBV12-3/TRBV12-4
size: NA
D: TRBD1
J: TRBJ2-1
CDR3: CASSRGTGDEQFF
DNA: TGTGCCAGCAGTCGAGGGACAGGAGATGAGCAGTTCTTC

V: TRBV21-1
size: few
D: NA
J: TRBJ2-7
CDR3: CASSRRWFIFSYEQYF
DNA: TGTGCCAGCAGCCGACGTTGGTTCATCTTCTCCTACGAGCAGTACTTC

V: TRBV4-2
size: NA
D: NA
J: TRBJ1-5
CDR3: CASSQNLLSNQPQHF
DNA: TGTGCCAGCAGCCAGAATCTTTTGAGCAATCAGCCCCAGCATTTT

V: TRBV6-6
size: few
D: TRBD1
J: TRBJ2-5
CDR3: CASSSRTGGETQYF
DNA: TGTGCCAGCAGTTCCCGGACAGGGGGGGAGACCCAGTACTTC

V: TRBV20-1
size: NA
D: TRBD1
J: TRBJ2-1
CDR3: CSASRLVGGSSYNEQFF
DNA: TGCAGTGCTAGTCGGCTAGTAGGGGGCAGCTCCTACAATGAGCAGTTCTTC

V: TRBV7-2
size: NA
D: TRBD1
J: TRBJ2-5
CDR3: CASSSQTGPETQYF
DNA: TGTGCCAGCAGCTCCCAGACAGGGCCAGAGACCCAGTACTTC

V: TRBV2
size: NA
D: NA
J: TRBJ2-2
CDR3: CASSEAETGELFF
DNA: TGTGCCAGCAGTGAGGCGGAGACCGGGGAGCTGTTTTTT

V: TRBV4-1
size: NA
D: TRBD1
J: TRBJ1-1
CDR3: CASSQGWTGPNTEAFF
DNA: TGCGCCAGCAGCCAAGGGTGGACAGGGCCCAACACTGAAGCTTTCTTT

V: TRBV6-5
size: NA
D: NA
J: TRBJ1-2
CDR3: CVSSYSIRIDTGYTF
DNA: TGTGTCAGCAGTTACTCGATTAGGATCGACACCGGCTACACCTTC

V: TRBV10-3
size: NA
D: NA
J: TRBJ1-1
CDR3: CAISEAGAAVTEAFF
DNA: TGTGCCATCAGTGAGGCGGGGGCGGCGGTCACTGAAGCTTTCTTT

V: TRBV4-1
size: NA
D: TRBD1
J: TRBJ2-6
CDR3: CASTDRDGSGANVLTF
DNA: TGCGCCAGCACGGACAGGGATGGGTCTGGGGCCAACGTCCTGACTTTC

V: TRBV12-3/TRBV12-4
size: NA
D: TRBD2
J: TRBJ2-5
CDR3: CASSTELGLAGGETQYF
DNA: TGTGCCAGCAGCACCGAATTGGGACTAGCGGGAGGAGAGACCCAGTACTTC

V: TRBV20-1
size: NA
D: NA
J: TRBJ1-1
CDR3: CSARDEMGLLNTEAFF
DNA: TGCAGTGCTAGAGATGAGATGGGGCTGTTGAACACTGAAGCTTTCTTT

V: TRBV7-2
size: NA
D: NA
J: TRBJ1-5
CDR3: CASSGGVGQPQHF
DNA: TGTGCCAGCAGTGGGGGGGTAGGTCAGCCCCAGCATTTT

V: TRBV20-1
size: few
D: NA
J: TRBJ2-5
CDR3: CSADDRIGKTQYF
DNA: TGCAGTGCTGACGACCGAATCGGGAAGACCCAGTACTTC

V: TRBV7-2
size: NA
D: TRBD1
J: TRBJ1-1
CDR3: CASSFQGQGGGEAFF
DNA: TGTGCCAGCAGCTTCCAGGGACAGGGGGGTGGTGAAGCTTTCTTT

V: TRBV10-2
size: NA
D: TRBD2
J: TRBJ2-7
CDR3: CASSELLAGGGAYEQYF
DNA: TGCGCCAGCAGCGAGCTACTAGCGGGAGGTGGGGCCTACGAGCAGTACTTC

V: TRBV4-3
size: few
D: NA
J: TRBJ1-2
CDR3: CASSQGDTKNYGYTF
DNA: TGCGCCAGCAGCCAAGGCGACACCAAAAACTATGGCTACACCTTC

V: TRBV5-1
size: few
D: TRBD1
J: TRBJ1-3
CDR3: CASSQGETGGNTIYF
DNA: TGCGCCAGCAGCCAAGGAGAGACAGGGGGGAACACCATATATTTT

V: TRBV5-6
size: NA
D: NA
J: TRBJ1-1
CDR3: CASSLFGVRRDQEAFF
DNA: TGTGCCAGCAGCTTGTTTGGTGTCAGACGAGACCAGGAAGCTTTCTTT

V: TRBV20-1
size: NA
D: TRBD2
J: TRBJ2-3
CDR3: CSAYRRERADTQYF
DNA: TGCAGTGCTTACAGGCGGGAGCGCGCAGATACGCAGTATTTT

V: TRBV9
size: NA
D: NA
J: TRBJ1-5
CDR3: CASSVVRVDQPQHF
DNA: TGTGCCAGCAGCGTAGTCAGGGTAGATCAGCCCCAGCATTTT

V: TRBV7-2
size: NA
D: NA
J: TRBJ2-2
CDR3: CASSLETMRGWTTGELFF
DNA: TGTGCCAGCAGCTTAGAGACGATGAGGGGGTGGACAACCGGGGAGCTGTTTTTT

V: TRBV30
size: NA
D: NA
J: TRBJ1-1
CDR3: CAWRGDFPGMNTEAFF
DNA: TGTGCCTGGCGCGGAGACTTCCCAGGAATGAACACTGAAGCTTTCTTT

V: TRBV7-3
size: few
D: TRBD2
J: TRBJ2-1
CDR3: CASSPIAGTSYNEQFF
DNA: TGTGCCAGCAGCCCAATAGCGGGGACCTCCTACAATGAGCAGTTCTTC

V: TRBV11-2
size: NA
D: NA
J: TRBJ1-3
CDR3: CASSLAGAGNTIYF
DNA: TGTGCCAGCAGCTTAGCAGGAGCTGGAAACACCATATATTTT

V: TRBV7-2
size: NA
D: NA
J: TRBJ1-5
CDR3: CASSPDRNQPQHF
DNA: TGTGCCAGCAGCCCAGACAGAAATCAGCCCCAGCATTTT

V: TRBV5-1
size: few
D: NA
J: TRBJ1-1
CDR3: CASREDSMNTEAFF
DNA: TGCGCCAGCAGAGAGGACAGCATGAACACTGAAGCTTTCTTT

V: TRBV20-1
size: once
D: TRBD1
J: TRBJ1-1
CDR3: CSARQGVIAEAFF
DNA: TGCAGTGCTCGACAGGGGGTAATCGCTGAAGCTTTCTTT

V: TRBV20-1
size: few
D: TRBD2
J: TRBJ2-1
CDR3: CSVSLGLAGGRSYNEQFF
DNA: TGCAGTGTGTCCCTTGGACTAGCGGGAGGCCGATCCTACAATGAGCAGTTCTTC

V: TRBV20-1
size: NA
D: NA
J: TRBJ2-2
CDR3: CSARDQRTANTGELFF
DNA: TGCAGTGCTCGAGATCAGAGGACAGCGAACACCGGGGAGCTGTTTTTT

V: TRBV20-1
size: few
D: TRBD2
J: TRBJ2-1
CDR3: CSVNSGGYNEQFF
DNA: TGCAGTGTAAATAGCGGGGGGTACAATGAGCAGTTCTTC

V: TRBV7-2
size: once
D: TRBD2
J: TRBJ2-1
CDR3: CASSLRTSGRVNNEQFF
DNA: TGTGCCAGCAGCCTCCGGACTAGCGGGAGGGTGAACAATGAGCAGTTCTTC

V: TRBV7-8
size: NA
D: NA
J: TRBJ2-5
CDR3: CASSLGIGIGKETQYF
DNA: TGTGCCAGCAGCTTAGGTATCGGGATTGGCAAAGAGACCCAGTACTTC

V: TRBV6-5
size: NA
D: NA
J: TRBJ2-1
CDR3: CASSYSVTTVGSEQFF
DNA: TGTGCCAGCAGTTACTCAGTCACCACGGTGGGGAGTGAGCAGTTCTTC

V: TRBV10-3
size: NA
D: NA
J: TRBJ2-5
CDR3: CAIRAGPGETQYF
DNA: TGTGCCATCAGGGCAGGGCCCGGAGAGACCCAGTACTTC

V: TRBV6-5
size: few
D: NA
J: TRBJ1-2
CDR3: CASSYSILLRNNYGYTF
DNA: TGTGCCAGCAGTTACTCGATCTTGCTCAGGAACAACTATGGCTACACCTTC

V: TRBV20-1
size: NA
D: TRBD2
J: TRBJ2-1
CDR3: CTVLAGGRTYNEQFF
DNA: TGCACCGTACTAGCGGGAGGGAGGACCTACAATGAGCAGTTCTTC

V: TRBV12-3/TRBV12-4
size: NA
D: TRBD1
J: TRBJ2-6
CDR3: CASSLGMTGQSGANVLTF
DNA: TGTGCCAGCAGTTTAGGTATGACAGGGCAATCTGGGGCCAACGTCCTGACTTTC

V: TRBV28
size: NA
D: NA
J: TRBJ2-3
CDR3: CGLGTPSTDTQYF
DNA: TGTGGATTAGGGACACCGAGCACAGATACGCAGTATTTT

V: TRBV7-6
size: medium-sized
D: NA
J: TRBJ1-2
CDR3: CASSLSIPGGNYGYTF
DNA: TGTGCCAGCAGCCTTTCAATACCGGGGGGTAACTATGGCTACACCTTC

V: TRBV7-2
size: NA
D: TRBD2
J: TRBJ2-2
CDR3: CAGSFSGSPGELFF
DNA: TGTGCCGGCAGCTTTAGCGGGAGCCCCGGGGAGCTGTTTTTT

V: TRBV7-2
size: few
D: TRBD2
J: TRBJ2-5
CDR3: CASSLWGGRAQQTQYF
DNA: TGTGCCAGCAGCTTGTGGGGAGGGAGGGCTCAACAGACCCAGTACTTC

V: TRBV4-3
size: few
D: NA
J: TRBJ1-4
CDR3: CASSHGPKTDNEKLFF
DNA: TGCGCCAGCAGCCATGGACCTAAGACCGATAATGAAAAACTGTTTTTT

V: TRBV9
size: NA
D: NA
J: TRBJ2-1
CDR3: CASSVVVTVNNEQFF
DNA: TGTGCCAGCAGCGTAGTGGTGACGGTGAACAATGAGCAGTTCTTC